This entry lists 30 T cell receptor beta chains sequenced from one sample in a study of blood T cell repertoires in COVID-19. The data were produced by immunoSEQ multiplex PCR, yet TCRdb's version contains in-frame clones alone and is incomplete. Counted here are 180,000 or so clones, over 65% occurring once; the ten biggest clones make up over 15%. Sequencing was carried out using peripheral blood. Source of these receptors: a person aged 70 to 80 with COVID-19, enrolled during active disease.

J is TRBJ1-1 and V is TRBV29-1; D is unclear. Germline V gene lookup returns CDR1 SQVTM and CDR2 ANQGSEA. CDR3 length: 10 amino acids. V was clipped by 6 bases and J by 8 bases, with 10 bases between them. The CDR3 sequence: CSVGISEAFF. For the CDR3, the DNA is TGCAGCGTCGGTATCTCCGAAGCTTTCTTT.

This clone was seen only once. The genes are TRBV27 and TRBJ1-4, with TRBD1 matching over 9 bases. The CDR3 extends over 15 amino acids. Trimming at V came to 8 bases and at J to 0 bases, leaving 4 bases not matched to a gene. Germline loops: CDR1 MNHEY, CDR2 SMNVEV (reference sequence). The CDR3 reads CASSNRGPTNEKLFF. CDR3 sequence (DNA): TGTGCCAGCTCCAACAGGGGGCCAACTAATGAAAAACTGTTTTTT.

The rearrangement links TRBV7-9 to TRBJ2-1; the D gene is possibly TRBD1 (9 bases). V was cut by 5 bases and J by 5 bases, with 25 bases left in between. Per germline, CDR1 SEHNR and CDR2 FQNEAQ (reference sequence). The CDR3 is made up of 18 amino acids. The CDR3 loop reads CASSPRGGQGYGDNEQFF. As DNA, the CDR3 is TGTGCCAGCAGCCCACGGGGGGGACAGGGTTATGGTGACAATGAGCAGTTCTTC.

The rearrangement links TRBV6-6 to TRBJ1-6; 7 bases agree with TRBD1. V lost 5 bases and J lost 7; bases outside the gene matches: 17. Germline values: CDR1 MNHNY, CDR2 SVGAGI (reference sequence). The CDR3 loop spans 18 amino acids. CDR3 nucleotide sequence: TGTGCCAGCAGTCGTAAAACCCCCGCAGGGACAGTCAATTCACCCCTCCACTTT. Amino acids: CASSRKTPAGTVNSPLHF.

This clone was picked up a small number of times. The V gene is TRBV19, the J gene TRBJ1-1; 7 bases match TRBD1. This CDR3 is 15 amino acids long. The ends lost 6 bases at V and 1 base at J; junction bases unmatched: 8. Germline-derived CDR1 and CDR2 are LNHDA and SQIVND (reference sequence). CDR3 sequence (DNA): TGTGCCAGTAGCGAACAGGGGACGGGGAACACTGAAGCTTTCTTT. This encodes CASSEQGTGNTEAFF.

This clone was seen more than once but under ten times. This sequence joins TRBV4-1 and TRBJ2-7; D is perhaps TRBD2 (5 bases). The CDR3 is 13 residues long. Trimming pared 0 bases from V and 6 bases from J, leaving 9 bases between. The germline CDR1 and CDR2 sequences are MGHRA and YSYEKL. This CDR3 reads CASSQERRGEQYF. The CDR3 DNA is TGCGCCAGCAGCCAAGAACGACGGGGCGAGCAGTACTTC.

The chain links TRBV7-8 to TRBJ2-5; 7 nucleotides agree with TRBD1. Germline CDR1 is SGHVS and CDR2 is FQNEAQ. This CDR3 region has 14 residues. After removal of 5 bases from V and 5 bases from J, the junction contained 8 bases not matched to a gene. Here the CDR3 reads CASSPRTGGETQYF. The DNA for the CDR3 is TGTGCCAGCAGCCCTCGGACAGGCGGGGAGACCCAGTACTTC.

Only one count was recorded for this clone. The chain uses TRBV6-6 and TRBJ1-5; unclear D gene. CDR1 is MNHNY and CDR2 is SVGAGI in the germline V gene (reference sequence). V was cut by 3 bases and J by 4 bases, with 10 bases left in between. CDR3 length equals 14 residues. Here the CDR3 reads CASSYSGVNQPQHF. The CDR3 DNA reads as TGTGCCAGCAGTTATTCCGGGGTTAATCAGCCCCAGCATTTT.

The genes are TRBV7-3 and TRBJ2-5; D gene unclear. Germline assignment: CDR1 SGHTA and CDR2 FQGTGA. CDR3 length: 13 amino acids. V lost 3 bases and J lost 4, with 9 bases in between. The CDR3 region is CASSFSSIETQYF. As DNA, the CDR3 is TGTGCCAGCAGCTTTAGCTCGATAGAGACCCAGTACTTC.

The V gene is TRBV4-1, the J gene TRBJ1-2, with D perhaps matching TRBD1 (5 bases). CDR3 length equals 15 residues. Germline CDR1 MGHRA, CDR2 YSYEKL. Trimming removed 0 bases at V and 6 bases at J, with 14 bases between. CDR3 sequence: CASSQEARTINGYTF. CDR3 nucleotide sequence: TGCGCCAGCAGCCAAGAGGCGCGGACAATAAATGGCTACACCTTC.

The chain has TRBV6-5 and TRBJ1-4; tentatively, D is TRBD1 (5 bases). Per germline, CDR1 MNHEY and CDR2 SVGAGI. The CDR3 has 12 residues. Trimming cost V 4 bases and J 8 bases, with 8 bases left between them. The CDR3 DNA sequence: TGTGCCAGCAGTTCAGGGCCCGAAAAACTGTTTTTT. It is translated as CASSSGPEKLFF.

The CDR3 sequence is CASSFGALGASGAHEQFF. The CDR3 DNA reads as TGCGCCAGCAGCTTTGGAGCTCTTGGGGCTAGCGGGGCTCATGAGCAGTTCTTC. This chain links TRBV5-1 with TRBJ2-1, with TRBD2 matching over 9 bases. Germline V lookup: CDR1 SGHRS, CDR2 YFSETQ. Trimming cost V 2 bases and J 8 bases; bases outside gene matches: 17. The CDR3 covers 18 residues.

The chain joins TRBV5-1 to TRBJ1-1; D is unresolved. The ends were cut back, 5 bases at V and 1 base at J, with 9 bases in the middle. CDR3 length: 13 amino acids. CDR1 and CDR2 (germline): SGHRS, YFSETQ. This CDR3 is CASSSQANTEAFF. The DNA of the CDR3 is TGCGCCAGCAGTTCGCAGGCGAACACTGAAGCTTTCTTT.

The V gene is TRBV5-5, the J gene TRBJ2-7; 13 bases map to TRBD2. The CDR3 spans 14 residues. J lost 6 bases, V lost 1 base, and 1 base had no gene match. Germline-derived CDR1 and CDR2 are SGHKS and YYEKEE (reference sequence). CDR3 DNA sequence: TGTGCCAGCAGCTTGAGGACTAGCGGGGGCGAGCAGTACTTC. Its protein product is CASSLRTSGGEQYF.

This clone was found once. This rearrangement joins TRBV28 to TRBJ1-6, with D perhaps matching TRBD1 (6 bases). CDR1 is MDHEN, CDR2 SYDVKM, per germline. This CDR3 comprises 14 residues. The V end was cut by 10 bases, the J end by 7 bases, with 17 bases between. The chain's CDR3 is CATRDPQGNSPLHF. CDR3 coding DNA: TGTGCCACCCGGGACCCGCAGGGGAATTCACCCCTCCACTTT.

V is TRBV28 and J is TRBJ2-5; 10 bases fit TRBD1. Germline trimming cut 6 bases from V and 5 bases from J; bases unmatched to any gene: 3. The germline gives CDR1 MDHEN, CDR2 SYDVKM. The CDR3 spans 13 residues. This CDR3 reads CASRTGGGETQYF. The CDR3 DNA is TGTGCCAGCAGGACAGGGGGCGGTGAGACCCAGTACTTC.

The gene calls are TRBV19 and TRBJ2-7, with 10 bases matching TRBD1. V dropped 9 bases and J dropped 0; count of bases not matched to a gene: 5. The germline CDR1 and CDR2 sequences are LNHDA and SQIVND (reference sequence). CDR3 length: 14 residues. As DNA, the CDR3 is TGTGCCAGCGCTGGACAGGGGGACTCCTACGAGCAGTACTTC. Translating gives CASAGQGDSYEQYF.

The genes are TRBV28 and TRBJ1-6, with TRBD1 matching 8 bases. This CDR3 contains 13 residues. CDR1 and CDR2 (germline): MDHEN, SYDVKM. V lost 3 bases, J lost 8 bases, and 0 bases stayed unmatched. DNA of the CDR3: TGTGCCAGCAGTTTGGACAGGGATTCACCCCTCCACTTT. Its translation is CASSLDRDSPLHF.

CDR3 loop: CASSEGGYEQYF. CDR3 coding DNA: TGTGCCAGCAGTGAGGGGGGCTACGAGCAGTACTTC. This chain links TRBV6-1 with TRBJ2-7, with TRBD2 as a possible D gene (6 bases). V was clipped by 3 bases and J by 3 bases, with 6 bases between them. The CDR3 loop spans 12 amino acids. Germline V gene sequence: CDR1 MNHNS, CDR2 SASEGT.

This clone was seen a single time. The chain uses TRBV2 and TRBJ1-2; 8 bases agree with TRBD1. CDR1 is SNHLY and CDR2 is FYNNEI in the germline V gene. V was pared by 6 bases and J by 5 bases, with 8 bases of the junction left unmatched. The CDR3 sequence is 14 residues long. The CDR3 loop is CASSRAGGGYGYTF. In DNA form, the CDR3 reads TGTGCCAGCAGCCGCGCAGGGGGCGGGTATGGCTACACCTTC.

In DNA form, the CDR3 reads TGTGCCAGCAGCTTAGAGGGCGGGGGCCCCCGAAGCCAGCAGTACTTC. This gives the protein CASSLEGGGPRSQQYF. The V and J genes are TRBV7-2 and TRBJ2-7, with D possibly being TRBD2 (7 bases). The CDR3 has 16 amino acids. Germline CDR1 SGHTA, CDR2 FQGNSA. V was cut by 1 base and J by 8 bases, with 21 bases left in between.

This clone has just one count. The J gene is TRBJ1-5, the V gene TRBV19; 12 bases fit TRBD1. The trim removed 7 bases at V and 5 bases at J, leaving 9 bases unmatched. The germline CDR1 and CDR2 sequences are LNHDA and SQIVND (reference sequence). The CDR3 has 16 residues. The CDR3, as DNA: TGTGCCAGTACCTCACGGGGGACAGGGGGCTATCAGCCCCAGCATTTT. Protein product: CASTSRGTGGYQPQHF.

The chain recombines TRBV6-5 with TRBJ2-2, with a weak D call TRBD2 (7 bases). Germline CDR1 reads MNHEY; CDR2 reads SVGAGI. Trimming removed 6 bases from V and 3 bases from J, with 14 bases in between. CDR3 size: 15 residues. The CDR3 here is CASSRGAHYTGELFF. The CDR3 bases are TGTGCCAGCAGCCGGGGGGCGCATTACACCGGGGAGCTGTTTTTT.

The chain joins TRBV9 to TRBJ1-3, with D unclear. Germline V gene data show CDR1 as SGDLS and CDR2 as YYNGEE. The ends were cut back, 0 bases at V and 0 bases at J, with 10 bases in the middle. The CDR3 runs to 16 residues. As DNA, the CDR3 is TGTGCCAGCAGCGTAGGCCTCCCCGGCTCTGGAAACACCATATATTTT. It is translated as CASSVGLPGSGNTIYF.

The V gene is TRBV27, the J gene TRBJ1-2, with 9 positions matching TRBD1. The CDR3 totals 14 residues. V lost 1 base and J lost 6; bases outside the gene matches: 3. Germline CDR1 reads MNHEY; CDR2 reads SMNVEV (reference sequence). The CDR3 coding sequence is TGTGCCAGCAGTTTATACCGGGACAGGGATGGCTACACCTTC. Its translation: CASSLYRDRDGYTF.

Ten or more counts support this clone. DNA for the CDR3: TGTGCCAGCAGCCTACCCAGAGGGGGTGACTATGGCTACACCTTC. Translation gives CASSLPRGGDYGYTF. The chain joins TRBV28 to TRBJ1-2, with a weak D call TRBD1 (6 bases). Per the germline V gene, CDR1 is MDHEN and CDR2 is SYDVKM. CDR3 size: 15 residues. V lost 6 bases to trimming and J lost 3 bases, with 17 bases between them.

This chain links TRBV5-4 with TRBJ2-7; 7 nucleotides agree with TRBD1. CDR1 SGHNT and CDR2 YYREEE come from the germline V gene (reference sequence). The CDR3 length is 15 residues. The V gene end was trimmed by 0 bases and the J gene end by 1 base; junction bases not matched to a gene: 4. CDR3 DNA: TGTGCCAGCAGCTTGGGGGGACAGAATTCCTACGAGCAGTACTTC. Protein sequence: CASSLGGQNSYEQYF.

The gene calls are TRBV3-1 (or the pseudogene TRBV3-2) and TRBJ1-2, with D unresolved. Germline V gene lookup returns CDR1 LGHDT and CDR2 YNNKEL (reference sequence). This CDR3 is 14 amino acids long. V dropped 0 bases and J dropped 4 bases, with 9 bases sitting between them. DNA for the CDR3: TGTGCCAGCAGCCAAGACAGGTTTAGCTATGGCTACACCTTC. This gives the protein CASSQDRFSYGYTF.

The V gene is TRBV18, the J gene TRBJ2-1, with 9 nucleotides matching TRBD2. Germline loops: CDR1 KGHSH, CDR2 LQKENI. The V gene end was trimmed by 1 base and the J gene end by 7 bases; junction bases not matched to a gene: 8. The CDR3 sequence is 16 residues long. CDR3 in DNA: TGTGCCAGCTCACCACGGGCGGGAGGGGACGGTAATGAGCAGTTCTTC. This encodes CASSPRAGGDGNEQFF.

The table lists this clone with a few counts. The V and J genes are TRBV13 and TRBJ2-7; 7 nucleotides align to TRBD1. Germline assignment: CDR1 PRHDT and CDR2 FYEKMQ (reference sequence). The CDR3 contains 14 residues. J lost 6 bases, V lost 6 bases, and 11 bases had no gene match. DNA for the CDR3: TGTGCCAGCAGATTGTCCGCAGGGGGACGCGAGCAGTACTTC. Protein product: CASRLSAGGREQYF.